These 18 T cell receptor beta chains were sequenced from one sample in a study of T cells in Graves' hyperthyroidism and ophthalmopathy. Using RNA transcripts as the source, TCR beta CDR3 regions were amplified. The HTBI set primed first-round TCR CDR3 RT-PCR. TCRdb reprocessed the multiplex PCR reads via MiXCR and lists one record per CDR3 protein. Among about 300,000 distinct CDR3 sequences, approximately 19% were seen once, and the ten largest hold roughly 39%. Specimen: blood. The origin of the receptors is a man aged 45-60 years with Graves' ophthalmopathy.

This clonotype has a count of ten or more. The V gene is TRBV12-3 or TRBV12-4, the J gene TRBJ2-3; no definite D call. V was cut by 0 bases and J by 1 base, with 2 bases left in between. CDR3 length equals 13 residues. This CDR3 is CASSLAGTDTQYF. In nucleotides, the CDR3 is TGTGCCAGCAGTTTAGCGGGCACAGATACGCAGTATTTT.

This clonotype was seen many times. The chain employs TRBV30 and TRBJ2-1; D may match TRBD1 or TRBD2 (6 bases each). This CDR3 contains 13 residues. CDR1 is GTSNPN and CDR2 is SVGIG in the germline V gene (reference sequence). V was cut by 5 bases and J by 3 bases, with 11 bases left in between. CDR3 protein: CAWGRGDYNEQFF. The CDR3, as DNA: TGTGCCTGGGGAAGGGGGGACTACAATGAGCAGTTCTTC.

A note on this clonotype: A much larger clonotype is one base distant, so this may be a read error. The chain couples TRBV2 to TRBJ2-5; D uncertain. Trimming cost V 6 bases and J 1 base, with 12 bases left between them. CDR1 SNHLY and CDR2 FYNNEI come from the germline V gene. The CDR3 loop spans 14 amino acids. The CDR3 sequence: CASRAGRCQETQYF. Here the CDR3 DNA reads TGTGCCAGCAGAGCAGGACGGTGCCAAGAGACCCAGTACTTC.

About this clonotype: Since a much larger clone is just one base distant, this may be a read error. The rearrangement joins TRBV20-1 to TRBJ2-5, with D perhaps matching TRBD2 (7 bases). CDR3 length: 13 amino acids. Germline CDR1 and CDR2: DFQATT and SNEGSKA (reference sequence). With 6 bases removed from V and 4 bases from J, the gap between germline ends came to 15 bases. CDR3 nucleotides: TGCAGTGCCCTAGGGGGGGACCGAGAGACCCAGTACTTC. As protein: CSALGGDRETQYF.

The chain joins TRBV19 to TRBJ1-2; no firm D call. Germline CDR1 LNHDA, CDR2 SQIVND (reference sequence). The CDR3 is 14 residues long. Trimming stripped 3 bases from V and 4 bases from J, with 12 bases between. The CDR3 region is CASSIQALSYGYTF. In DNA, the CDR3 is TGTGCCAGTAGTATCCAGGCCCTATCCTATGGCTACACCTTC.

This rearrangement joins TRBV5-1 to TRBJ1-1; no reliable D call. V shed 0 bases and J shed 1 base, with 16 bases lying between them. Germline V gives CDR1 SGHRS, CDR2 YFSETQ. CDR3 length: 17 amino acids. CDR3 residues: CASSLGSAGSPNTEAFF. As DNA, the CDR3 is TGCGCCAGCAGCTTGGGCTCGGCAGGTTCCCCGAACACTGAAGCTTTCTTT.

This clonotype has a handful of counts. The J gene is TRBJ1-2, the V gene TRBV12-3 or TRBV12-4, with no clear D. With 5 bases removed from V and 4 bases from J, the gap between germline ends came to 14 bases. The CDR3 sequence is 14 residues long. CDR3 nucleotides: TGTGCCAGCAGTACGGGATCCTGGGGCTATGGCTACACCTTC. Its translation is CASSTGSWGYGYTF.

This clonotype was seen a few times. The chain joins TRBV5-1 to TRBJ1-1; D call uncertain. The CDR3 spans 15 residues. V dropped 0 bases and J dropped 1 base, with 10 bases sitting between them. Germline V CDR1 and CDR2: SGHRS, YFSETQ. As DNA, the CDR3 is TGCGCCAGCAGCTTGGCCTTAGTGACGAACACTGAAGCTTTCTTT. Translation gives CASSLALVTNTEAFF.

There are many counts of this clonotype. The rearrangement uses TRBV30 and TRBJ2-3; weak D call: TRBD1 (6 bases). Germline CDR1 and CDR2: GTSNPN and SVGIG (reference sequence). V lost 3 bases and J lost 2, with 24 bases in between. There are 18 residues in the CDR3. CDR3 protein: CAWRGGFSSHSLTDTQYF. In DNA form, the CDR3 reads TGTGCCTGGAGAGGGGGTTTTTCTAGCCACTCACTCACAGATACGCAGTATTTT.

At least ten counts were recorded for this clonotype. The genes are TRBV7-9 and TRBJ2-7, with 10 positions matching TRBD1. The germline V gene has CDR1 SEHNR and CDR2 FQNEAQ (reference sequence). The CDR3 extends over 13 amino acids. V gave up 11 bases and J gave up 6 bases; unmatched junction bases: 10. This chain's CDR3 is CACSRQGAGEQYF. The CDR3 region has the DNA TGTGCCTGTTCGCGACAGGGGGCAGGCGAGCAGTACTTC.

This clonotype was seen repeatedly, ten times or more. The chain has TRBV6-1 and TRBJ1-5, with D possibly TRBD1 on 5 matching bases. The germline V and J ends were trimmed by 1 base and 2 bases, with 9 bases remaining between them. The CDR3 loop spans 15 amino acids. Germline V gene lookup returns CDR1 MNHNS and CDR2 SASEGT. Written as DNA, the CDR3 is TGTGCCAGCAGTGAAGTGGGGGGAGGCAATCAGCCCCAGCATTTT. Translation: CASSEVGGGNQPQHF.

This clonotype showed up many times. The chain employs TRBV28 and TRBJ1-1, with TRBD1 matching 7 bases. The CDR3 is 14 residues long. CDR1 and CDR2 (germline): MDHEN, SYDVKM. Trimming cost V 5 bases and J 4 bases; bases outside gene matches: 7. The CDR3 reads CASSMMTGPTEAFF. DNA of the CDR3: TGTGCCAGCAGTATGATGACAGGGCCCACTGAAGCTTTCTTT.

This clonotype was seen repeatedly, ten times or more. This chain uses TRBV28 with TRBJ1-5; tentatively, D is TRBD1 (5 bases). The CDR3 contains 14 residues. V gave up 10 bases and J gave up 2 bases, with 15 bases separating them. Germline V CDR1 and CDR2: MDHEN, SYDVKM. The CDR3 DNA is TGTGCCACCTTGAGGGGAGATGGCAATCAGCCCCAGCATTTT. Protein: CATLRGDGNQPQHF. Complete variable domain (other parts from reference TRBV28 and TRBJ1-5): DVKVTQSSRYLVKRTGEKVFLECVQDMDHENMFWYRQDPGLGLRLIYFSYDVKMKEKGDIPEGYSVSREKKERFSLILESASTNQTSMYLCATLRGDGNQPQHFGDGTRLSIL.

This clonotype occurred a few times. At one end, the junction sequence differs from germline, possibly due to a read error. V usage is TRBV7-9 and J usage is TRBJ1-1, with D possibly being TRBD1 (6 bases). The CDR3 runs to 14 residues. CDR1 is SEHNR and CDR2 is FQNEAQ in the germline V gene (reference sequence). CDR3 region: CASGLEGVNTEAFF. The CDR3 coding sequence is TGTGCCAGCGGCTTGGAGGGGGTGAACACTGAAGCTTTCTTT.

This clonotype was found many times. The genes are TRBV3-1 and TRBJ2-1; 7 positions agree with TRBD1. The germline gives CDR1 LGHDT, CDR2 YNNKEL (reference sequence). The trim removed 4 bases at V and 4 bases at J, leaving 10 bases unmatched. The CDR3 spans 16 residues. For the CDR3, the DNA is TGTGCCAGCAGCCCCCAACAGGGGTGGGCTTACAATGAGCAGTTCTTC. This gives the protein CASSPQQGWAYNEQFF.

This chain uses TRBV12-3 or TRBV12-4 with TRBJ2-7; maybe TRBD1 (5 bases). Trimming took off 6 bases at V and 7 bases at J, with 16 bases between the two ends. There are 13 residues in the CDR3. DNA for the CDR3: TGTGCCAGCAGCGATACCAGGGCAGCGGAGCAGTACTTC. This translates into CASSDTRAAEQYF.

This clonotype appeared a few times. The gene calls are TRBV7-8 and TRBJ1-1; D is possibly TRBD1 (6 bases). The CDR3 sequence is 16 residues long. V was cut by 5 bases and J by 2 bases, with 18 bases left in between. Germline V gives CDR1 SGHVS, CDR2 FQNEAQ. The CDR3 DNA sequence: TGTGCCAGCAGCCTTGTAGAGGGGGGGGCAAACACTGAAGCTTTCTTT. The encoded protein is CASSLVEGGANTEAFF.

This clonotype has only a few counts. The gene calls are TRBV28 and TRBJ2-4; TRBD1 agrees at 7 bases. The J segment lost 2 bases and the V segment lost 0 bases, leaving 4 bases of the junction unmatched. There are 16 residues in the CDR3. CDR1 is MDHEN and CDR2 is SYDVKM in the germline V gene. CDR3 protein: CASSLWGTASKNIQYF. CDR3 nucleotides: TGTGCCAGCAGTTTATGGGGGACAGCCTCCAAAAACATTCAGTACTTC. Full variable domain (outside the CDR3, taken from reference TRBV28 and TRBJ2-4): DVKVTQSSRYLVKRTGEKVFLECVQDMDHENMFWYRQDPGLGLRLIYFSYDVKMKEKGDIPEGYSVSREKKERFSLILESASTNQTSMYLCASSLWGTASKNIQYFGAGTRLSVL.